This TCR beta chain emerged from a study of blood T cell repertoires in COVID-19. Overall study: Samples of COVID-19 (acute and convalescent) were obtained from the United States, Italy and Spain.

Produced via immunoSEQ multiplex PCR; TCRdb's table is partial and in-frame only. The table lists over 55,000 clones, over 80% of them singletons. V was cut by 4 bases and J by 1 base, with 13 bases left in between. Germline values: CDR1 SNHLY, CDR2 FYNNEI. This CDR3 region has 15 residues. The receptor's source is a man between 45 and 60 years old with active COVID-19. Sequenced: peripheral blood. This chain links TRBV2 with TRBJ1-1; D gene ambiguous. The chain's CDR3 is CASSVPEQSNTEAFF. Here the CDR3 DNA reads TGTGCCAGCAGTGTACCGGAACAGTCGAACACTGAAGCTTTCTTT.